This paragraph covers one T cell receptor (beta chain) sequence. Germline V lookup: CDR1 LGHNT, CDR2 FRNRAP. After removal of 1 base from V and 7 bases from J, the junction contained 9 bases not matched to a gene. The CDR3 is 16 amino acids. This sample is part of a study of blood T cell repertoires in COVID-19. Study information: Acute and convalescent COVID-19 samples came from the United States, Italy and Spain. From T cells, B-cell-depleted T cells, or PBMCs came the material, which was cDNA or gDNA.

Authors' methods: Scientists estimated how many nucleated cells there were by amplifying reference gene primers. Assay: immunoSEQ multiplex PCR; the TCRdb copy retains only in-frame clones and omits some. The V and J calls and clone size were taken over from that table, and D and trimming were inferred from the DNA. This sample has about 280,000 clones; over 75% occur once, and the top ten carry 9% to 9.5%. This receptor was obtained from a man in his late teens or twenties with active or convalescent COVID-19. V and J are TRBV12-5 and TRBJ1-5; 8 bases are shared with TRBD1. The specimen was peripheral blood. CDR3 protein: CASGLDITGGGQPQHF. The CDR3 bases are TGTGCTAGTGGTTTGGATATAACAGGGGGGGGACAGCCCCAGCATTTT. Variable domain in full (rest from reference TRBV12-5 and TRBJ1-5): DARVTQTPRHKVTEMGQEVTMRCQPILGHNTVFWYRQTMMQGLELLAYFRNRAPLDDSGMPKDRFSAEMPDATLATLKIQPSEPRDSAVYFCASGLDITGGGQPQHFGDGTRLSIL.